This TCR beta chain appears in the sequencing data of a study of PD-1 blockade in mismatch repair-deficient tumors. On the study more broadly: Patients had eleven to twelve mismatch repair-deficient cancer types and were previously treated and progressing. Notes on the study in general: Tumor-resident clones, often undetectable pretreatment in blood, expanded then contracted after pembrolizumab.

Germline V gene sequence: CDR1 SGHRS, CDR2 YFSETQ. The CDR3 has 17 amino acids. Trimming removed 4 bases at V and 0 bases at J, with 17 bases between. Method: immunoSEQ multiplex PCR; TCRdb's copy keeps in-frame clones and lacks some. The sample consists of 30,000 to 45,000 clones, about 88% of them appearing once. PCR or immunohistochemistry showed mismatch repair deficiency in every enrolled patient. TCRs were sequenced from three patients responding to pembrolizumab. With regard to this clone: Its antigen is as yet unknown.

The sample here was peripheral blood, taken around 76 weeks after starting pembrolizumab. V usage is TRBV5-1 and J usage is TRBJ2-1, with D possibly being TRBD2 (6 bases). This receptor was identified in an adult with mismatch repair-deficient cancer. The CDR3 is CASSQEVSGSSYNEQFF. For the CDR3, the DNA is TGCGCCAGCAGCCAGGAGGTTAGCGGTTCCTCCTACAATGAGCAGTTCTTC.